Below are 14 T cell receptor beta chains sequenced from a single sample in a study of graft-versus-host responses after intestinal transplantation. The repertoire was sequenced with immunoSEQ multiplex PCR; TCRdb's copy has only in-frame clones and lacks some. The sample yields about 70,000 clones, just under 95% seen once. Their antigens remain unidentified. This specimen consisted of unstimulated CD8+ T cells sorted from spleen or lymph node cells, obtained before intestinal transplant. The receptors stem from a human donor who received an intestinal transplant.

The gene calls are TRBV5-1 and TRBJ1-5, with 8 bases identical to TRBD1. The CDR3 has 15 residues. Per germline, CDR1 SGHRS and CDR2 YFSETQ. With 0 bases clipped from V and 5 bases from J, the junction kept 4 bases outside the gene matches. The CDR3 here is CASSLAGGGYQPQHF. Written as DNA, the CDR3 is TGCGCCAGCAGCTTGGCAGGGGGCGGCTATCAGCCCCAGCATTTT. Drawing the rest from reference TRBV5-1 and TRBJ1-5, the complete variable domain is KAGVTQTPRYLIKTRGQQVTLSCSPISGHRSVSWYQQTPGQGLQFLFEYFSETQRNKGNFPGRFSGRQFSNSRSEMNVSTLELGDSALYLCASSLAGGGYQPQHFGDGTRLSIL.

Comments on this clone: Mismatch with germline at one junction end may stem from a read error. The chain employs TRBV7-6 and TRBJ1-1; D is perhaps TRBD1 (5 bases). CDR1 is SGHVS and CDR2 is FNYEAQ in the germline V gene. The CDR3 is 16 amino acids. CDR3 in DNA: TGTGCCAGCAGTTTAGGTAGGGATGCGGGGGTGACTGAAGCTTTCTTT. Its protein product is CASSLGRDAGVTEAFF.

This clone was detected only once. The CDR3 DNA reads as TGTGCCAGCAGTGACAGATACACGGGACTAGCGGGAGATGAGACCCAGTACTTC. Amino acid sequence: CASSDRYTGLAGDETQYF. V usage is TRBV25-1 and J usage is TRBJ2-5, with 14 bases fitting TRBD2. The CDR3 length is 18 residues. V was clipped by 3 bases and J by 5 bases; unmatched bases: 11. Looked up from germline, CDR1 is MGHDK and CDR2 is SYGVNS.

This CDR3 is CASSPVDRTEAFF. Written as DNA, the CDR3 is TGTGCCAGCAGCCCGGTAGACAGGACTGAAGCTTTCTTT. V usage is TRBV6-5 and J usage is TRBJ1-1; weak D call: TRBD1 (6 bases). Trimming took 6 bases from V and 5 from J, leaving 13 bases between them. Per the germline V gene, CDR1 is MNHEY and CDR2 is SVGAGI. The CDR3 totals 13 residues.

This sequence joins TRBV9 and TRBJ1-1; TRBD1 aligns across 8 bases. The V and J ends lost 0 bases and 1 base, in that order; junction bases with no gene match: 2. This CDR3 has 15 residues. Germline V gene data show CDR1 as SGDLS and CDR2 as YYNGEE. The CDR3: CASSVVGTGNTEAFF. CDR3 DNA sequence: TGTGCCAGCAGCGTAGTAGGGACAGGGAACACTGAAGCTTTCTTT.

This clone was seen a handful of times. The rearrangement uses TRBV7-9 and TRBJ2-7; 10 bases match TRBD1. CDR1 is SEHNR, CDR2 FQNEAQ, per germline (reference sequence). Unmatched junction bases numbered 7, after V lost 5 bases and J lost 3 bases. This CDR3 comprises 15 residues. This chain's CDR3 is CASSPQGQGFYEQYF. The CDR3 nucleotides are TGTGCCAGCAGCCCCCAGGGACAGGGGTTCTACGAGCAGTACTTC.

The chain links TRBV6-1 to TRBJ2-7; 12 bases line up with TRBD1. V was clipped by 6 bases and J by 5 bases; unmatched bases: 8. CDR3 size: 15 residues. Germline V gene lookup returns CDR1 MNHNS and CDR2 SASEGT. CDR3 sequence reads: CASRTGTGGFDEQYF. The CDR3 coding sequence is TGTGCCAGCAGAACCGGGACAGGGGGCTTCGACGAGCAGTACTTC.

This clone was counted once. CDR3 region: CASSPGQPNTEAFF. CDR3 in DNA: TGTGCCAGCAGCCCGGGACAGCCAAACACTGAAGCTTTCTTT. The V gene is TRBV13, the J gene TRBJ1-1, with 7 positions matching TRBD1. CDR3 length: 14 amino acids. Germline V gives CDR1 PRHDT, CDR2 FYEKMQ (reference sequence). V shed 5 bases, J shed 2 bases, and the junction held 5 bases outside the gene matches. The entire variable domain, with the rest obtained from reference TRBV13 and TRBJ1-1, is as follows: AAGVIQSPRHLIKEKRETATLKCYPIPRHDTVYWYQQGPGQDPQFLISFYEKMQSDKGSIPDRFSAQQFSDYHSELNMSSLELGDSALYFCASSPGQPNTEAFFGQGTRLTVV.

The V and J genes are TRBV19 and TRBJ2-5, with D unclear. The ends were cut back, 4 bases at V and 2 bases at J, with 11 bases in the middle. This CDR3 region has 14 residues. Per germline, CDR1 LNHDA and CDR2 SQIVND (reference sequence). The CDR3 region is CASSSLKLQETQYF. In DNA form, the CDR3 reads TGTGCCAGTAGTAGCTTGAAATTACAAGAGACCCAGTACTTC.

This chain uses TRBV5-5 with TRBJ2-7; 9 bases line up with TRBD2. Per germline, CDR1 SGHKS and CDR2 YYEKEE (reference sequence). This CDR3 comprises 15 residues. The junction had 9 bases not matched to a gene; V was cut back by 5 bases and J by 3 bases. CDR3 bases: TGTGCCAGCAGTCTGCCCCCTAGCGGGATCTACGAGCAGTACTTC. Translated, it gives CASSLPPSGIYEQYF. The full variable domain, rest sourced from reference TRBV5-5 and TRBJ2-7, is DAGVTQSPTHLIKTRGQQVTLRCSPISGHKSVSWYQQVLGQGPQFIFQYYEKEERGRGNFPDRFSARQFPNYSSELNVNALLLGDSALYLCASSLPPSGIYEQYFGPGTRLTVT.

This clone was observed a single time. The chain is built from TRBV29-1 and TRBJ1-2; 8 nucleotides match TRBD1. Germline V lookup: CDR1 SQVTM, CDR2 ANQGSEA. The CDR3 totals 15 residues. Trimming removed 6 bases from V and 4 bases from J; junction bases left unmatched: 13. The CDR3 protein is CSVLGQGTPFYGYTF. The CDR3 bases are TGCAGCGTCCTCGGACAGGGTACCCCTTTCTATGGCTACACCTTC.

The chain links TRBV10-1 to TRBJ2-1; D not resolved. V was clipped by 3 bases and J by 0 bases, with 6 bases between them. Germline CDR1 and CDR2: WNHNN and SYGVQD (reference sequence). The CDR3 is made up of 14 amino acids. The CDR3 spells CASSDRSSYNEQFF. The CDR3, as DNA: TGCGCCAGCAGTGACCGTAGCTCCTACAATGAGCAGTTCTTC.

The chain couples TRBV6-5 to TRBJ1-5; D remains ambiguous. The germline gives CDR1 MNHEY, CDR2 SVGAGI. The CDR3 consists of 15 residues. V was trimmed by 5 bases and J by 0 bases, leaving 11 bases between them. Here the CDR3 reads CASSPTAYSNQPQHF. CDR3 nucleotide sequence: TGTGCCAGCAGTCCGACTGCTTATAGCAATCAGCCCCAGCATTTT.

The rearrangement links TRBV2 to TRBJ2-7, with TRBD1 as a possible D gene (6 bases). Looked up from germline, CDR1 is SNHLY and CDR2 is FYNNEI. V was trimmed by 11 bases and J by 3 bases, leaving 14 bases between them. This CDR3 region has 12 residues. In DNA form, the CDR3 reads TGTGCCTATGTGGGGGCGGGCTACGAGCAGTACTTC. It codes for CAYVGAGYEQYF.